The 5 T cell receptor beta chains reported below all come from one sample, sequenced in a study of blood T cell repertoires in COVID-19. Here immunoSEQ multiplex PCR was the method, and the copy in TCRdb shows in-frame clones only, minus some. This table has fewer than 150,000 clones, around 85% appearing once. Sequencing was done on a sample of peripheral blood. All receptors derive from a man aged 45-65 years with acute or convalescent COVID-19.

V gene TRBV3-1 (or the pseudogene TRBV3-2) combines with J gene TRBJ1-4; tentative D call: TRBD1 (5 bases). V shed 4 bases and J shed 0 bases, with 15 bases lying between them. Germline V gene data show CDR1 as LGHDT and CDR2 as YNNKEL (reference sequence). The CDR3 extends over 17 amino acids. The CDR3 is CASSLGQGGTTNEKLFF. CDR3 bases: TGTGCCAGCAGCCTAGGGCAGGGTGGCACAACTAATGAAAAACTGTTTTTT.

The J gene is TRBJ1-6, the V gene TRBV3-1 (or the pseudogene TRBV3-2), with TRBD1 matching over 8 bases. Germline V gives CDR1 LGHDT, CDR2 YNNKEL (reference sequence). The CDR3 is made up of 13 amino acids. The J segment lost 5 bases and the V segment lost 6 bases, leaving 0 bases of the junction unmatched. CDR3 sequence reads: CASRDRDNSPLHF. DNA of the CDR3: TGTGCCAGCAGGGACAGGGATAATTCACCCCTCCACTTT.

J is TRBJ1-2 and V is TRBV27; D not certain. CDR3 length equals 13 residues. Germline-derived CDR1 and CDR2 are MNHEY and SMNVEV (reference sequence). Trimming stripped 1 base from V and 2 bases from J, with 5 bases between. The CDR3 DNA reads TGTGCCAGCAGTTTATTCGTCAACTATGGCTACACCTTC. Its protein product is CASSLFVNYGYTF.

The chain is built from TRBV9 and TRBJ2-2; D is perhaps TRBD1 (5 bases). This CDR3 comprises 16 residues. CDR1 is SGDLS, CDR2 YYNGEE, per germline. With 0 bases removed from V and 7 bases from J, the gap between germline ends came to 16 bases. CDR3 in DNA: TGTGCCAGCAGCGTAGGACAGCTTACGACTCTCGGGGAGCTGTTTTTT. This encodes CASSVGQLTTLGELFF.

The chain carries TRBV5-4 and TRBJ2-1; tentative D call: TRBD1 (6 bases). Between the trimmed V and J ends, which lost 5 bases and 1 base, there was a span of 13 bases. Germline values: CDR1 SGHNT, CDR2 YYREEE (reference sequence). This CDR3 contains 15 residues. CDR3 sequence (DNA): TGTGCCAGCAGGTGGGATACAGGGTCCTACAATGAGCAGTTCTTC. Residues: CASRWDTGSYNEQFF.